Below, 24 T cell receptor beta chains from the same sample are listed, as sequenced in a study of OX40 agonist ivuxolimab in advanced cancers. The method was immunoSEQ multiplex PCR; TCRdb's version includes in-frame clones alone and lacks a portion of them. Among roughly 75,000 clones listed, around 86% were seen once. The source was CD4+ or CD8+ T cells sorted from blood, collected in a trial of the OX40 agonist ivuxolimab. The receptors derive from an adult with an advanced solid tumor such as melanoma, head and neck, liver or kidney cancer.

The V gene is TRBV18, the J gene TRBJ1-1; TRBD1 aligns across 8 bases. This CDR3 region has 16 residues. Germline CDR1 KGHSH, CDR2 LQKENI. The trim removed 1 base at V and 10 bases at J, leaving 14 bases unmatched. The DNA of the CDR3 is TGTGCCAGCTCACCACAAAGGGAGACAGGGGTCAACGGAGCTTTCTTT. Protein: CASSPQRETGVNGAFF.

DNA of the CDR3: TGTGCCAGCAGTGCGACAGTTTCGAACACTGAAGCTTTCTTT. It translates to CASSATVSNTEAFF. V and J are TRBV2 and TRBJ1-1; the D gene is possibly TRBD1 (5 bases). Germline CDR1 reads SNHLY; CDR2 reads FYNNEI. Trimming left V 4 bases short and J 1 base short, with 10 bases between. The CDR3 runs 14 residues.

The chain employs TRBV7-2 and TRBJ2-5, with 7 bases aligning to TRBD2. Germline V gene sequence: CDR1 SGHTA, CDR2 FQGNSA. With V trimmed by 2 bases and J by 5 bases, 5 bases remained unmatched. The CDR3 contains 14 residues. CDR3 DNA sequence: TGTGCCAGCAGCTTATTGGAGGGAGGGGAGACCCAGTACTTC. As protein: CASSLLEGGETQYF.

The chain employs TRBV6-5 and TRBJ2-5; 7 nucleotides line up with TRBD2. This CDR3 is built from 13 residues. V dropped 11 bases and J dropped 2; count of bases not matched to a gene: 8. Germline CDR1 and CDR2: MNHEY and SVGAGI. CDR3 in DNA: TGTGCCGCCCTGGCGGGGGAGCAAGAGACCCAGTACTTC. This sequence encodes CAALAGEQETQYF.

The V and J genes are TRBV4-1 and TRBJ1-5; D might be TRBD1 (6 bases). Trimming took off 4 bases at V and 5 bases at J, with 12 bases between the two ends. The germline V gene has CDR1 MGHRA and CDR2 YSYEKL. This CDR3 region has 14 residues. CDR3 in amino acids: CASSRQQGDQPQHF. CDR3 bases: TGCGCCAGCAGCCGACAACAGGGAGATCAGCCCCAGCATTTT.

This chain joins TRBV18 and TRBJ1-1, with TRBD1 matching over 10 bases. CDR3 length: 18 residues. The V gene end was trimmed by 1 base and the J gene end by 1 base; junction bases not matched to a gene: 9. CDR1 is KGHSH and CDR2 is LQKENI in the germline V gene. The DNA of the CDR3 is TGTGCCAGCTCACCACTTAGTATCCGGGACAGGGGGAACACTGAAGCTTTCTTT. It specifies CASSPLSIRDRGNTEAFF.

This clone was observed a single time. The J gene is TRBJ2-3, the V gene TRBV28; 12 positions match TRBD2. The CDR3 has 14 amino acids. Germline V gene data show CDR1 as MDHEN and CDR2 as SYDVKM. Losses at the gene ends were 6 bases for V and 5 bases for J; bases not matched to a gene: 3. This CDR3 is CASRLAGGVDTQYF. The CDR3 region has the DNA TGTGCCAGCAGGCTAGCGGGGGGGGTAGATACGCAGTATTTT.

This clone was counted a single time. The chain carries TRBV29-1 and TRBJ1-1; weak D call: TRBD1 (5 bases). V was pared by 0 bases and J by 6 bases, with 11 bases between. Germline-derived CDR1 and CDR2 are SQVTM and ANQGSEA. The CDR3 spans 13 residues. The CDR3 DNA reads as TGCAGCGTTGAAGATGGGGCTATCGCTGAAGCTTTCTTT. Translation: CSVEDGAIAEAFF.

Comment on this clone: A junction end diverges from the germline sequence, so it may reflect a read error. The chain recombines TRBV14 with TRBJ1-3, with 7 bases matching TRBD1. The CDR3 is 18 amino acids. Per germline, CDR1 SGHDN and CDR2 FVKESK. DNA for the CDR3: TGTGCCAGCAGCCTCTACCTACTGACAGGGAACTCTGAAAACACCATATATTTT. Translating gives CASSLYLLTGNSENTIYF.

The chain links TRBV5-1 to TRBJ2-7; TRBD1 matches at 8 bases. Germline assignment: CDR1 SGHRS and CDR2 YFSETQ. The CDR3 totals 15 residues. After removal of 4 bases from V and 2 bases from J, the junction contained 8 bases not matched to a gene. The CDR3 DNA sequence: TGCGCCAGCAGCACGGGACAGGAGCCTACCTACGAGCAGTACTTC. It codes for CASSTGQEPTYEQYF.

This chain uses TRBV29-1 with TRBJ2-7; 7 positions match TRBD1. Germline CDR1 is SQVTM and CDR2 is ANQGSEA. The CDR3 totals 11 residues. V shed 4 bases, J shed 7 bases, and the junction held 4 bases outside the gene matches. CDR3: CSVAWDSEQYF. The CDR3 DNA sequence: TGCAGCGTTGCTTGGGACAGTGAGCAGTACTTC.

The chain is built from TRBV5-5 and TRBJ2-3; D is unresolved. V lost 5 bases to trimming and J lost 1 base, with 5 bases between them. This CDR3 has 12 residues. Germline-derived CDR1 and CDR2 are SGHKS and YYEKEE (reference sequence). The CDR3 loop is CASSTRTDTQYF. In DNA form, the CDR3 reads TGTGCCAGCAGTACCCGCACAGATACGCAGTATTTT.

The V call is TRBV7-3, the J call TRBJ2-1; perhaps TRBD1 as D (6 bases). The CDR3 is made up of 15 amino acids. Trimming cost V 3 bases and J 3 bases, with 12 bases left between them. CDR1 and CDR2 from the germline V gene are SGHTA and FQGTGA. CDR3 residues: CASSFRQGIYNEQFF. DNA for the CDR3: TGTGCCAGCAGCTTCAGGCAGGGGATCTACAATGAGCAGTTCTTC. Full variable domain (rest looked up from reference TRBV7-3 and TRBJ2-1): GAGVSQTPSNKVTEKGKYVELRCDPISGHTALYWYRQSLGQGPEFLIYFQGTGAADDSGLPNDRFFAVRPEGSVSTLKIQRTERGDSAVYLCASSFRQGIYNEQFFGPGTRLTVL.

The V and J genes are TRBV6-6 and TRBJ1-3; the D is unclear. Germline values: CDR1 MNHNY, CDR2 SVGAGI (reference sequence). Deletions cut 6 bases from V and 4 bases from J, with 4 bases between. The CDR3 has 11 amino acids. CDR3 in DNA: TGTGCCAGCAGCCGCGGAAACACCATATATTTT. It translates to CASSRGNTIYF.

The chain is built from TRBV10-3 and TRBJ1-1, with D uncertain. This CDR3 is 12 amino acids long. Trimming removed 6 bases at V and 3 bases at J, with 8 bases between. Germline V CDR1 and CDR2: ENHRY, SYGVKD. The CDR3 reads CAIRALDTEAFF. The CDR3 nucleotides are TGTGCCATCAGGGCCCTTGACACTGAAGCTTTCTTT.

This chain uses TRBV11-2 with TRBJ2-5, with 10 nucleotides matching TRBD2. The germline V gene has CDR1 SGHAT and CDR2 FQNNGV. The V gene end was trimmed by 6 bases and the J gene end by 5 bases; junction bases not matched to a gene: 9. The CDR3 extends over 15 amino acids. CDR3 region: CASREQRGGRETQYF. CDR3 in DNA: TGTGCCAGCAGGGAGCAGCGGGGGGGCAGGGAGACCCAGTACTTC.

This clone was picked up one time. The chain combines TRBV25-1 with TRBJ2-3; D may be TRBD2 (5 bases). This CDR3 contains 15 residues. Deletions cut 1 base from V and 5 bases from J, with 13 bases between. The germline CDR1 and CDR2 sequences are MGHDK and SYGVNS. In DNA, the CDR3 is TGTGCCAGCAGTGAATCCTTAGGTGCGGGAGATACGCAGTATTTT. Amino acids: CASSESLGAGDTQYF.

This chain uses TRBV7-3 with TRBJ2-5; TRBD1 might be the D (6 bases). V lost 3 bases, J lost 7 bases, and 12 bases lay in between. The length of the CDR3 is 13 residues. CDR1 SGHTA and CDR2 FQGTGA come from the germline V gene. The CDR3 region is CASSLDVRGTQYF. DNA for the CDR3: TGTGCCAGCAGCTTGGACGTCAGGGGGACCCAGTACTTC.

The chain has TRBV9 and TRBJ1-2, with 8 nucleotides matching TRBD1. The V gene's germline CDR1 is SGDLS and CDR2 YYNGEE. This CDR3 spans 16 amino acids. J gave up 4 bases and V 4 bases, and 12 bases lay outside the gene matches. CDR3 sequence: CASSRGQGAGSYGYTF. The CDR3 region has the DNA TGTGCCAGCAGCCGGGGGCAGGGGGCCGGGTCCTATGGCTACACCTTC.

This CDR3 reads CASSRRLEDRVNTEAFF. CDR3 nucleotide sequence: TGTGCCAGCAGCCGCCGTCTGGAGGACAGGGTGAACACTGAAGCTTTCTTT. This chain connects TRBV7-9 to TRBJ1-1, with 8 nucleotides matching TRBD1. The germline gives CDR1 SEHNR, CDR2 FQNEAQ (reference sequence). CDR3 length: 17 residues. The trim removed 5 bases at V and 0 bases at J, leaving 11 bases unmatched.

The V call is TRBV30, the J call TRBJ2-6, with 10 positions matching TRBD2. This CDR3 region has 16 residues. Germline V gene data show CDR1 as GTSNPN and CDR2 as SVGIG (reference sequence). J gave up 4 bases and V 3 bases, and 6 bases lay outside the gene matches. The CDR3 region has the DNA TGTGCCTGGAGGAAACTAGCGGGATTAGGGGCCAACGTCCTGACTTTC. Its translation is CAWRKLAGLGANVLTF.

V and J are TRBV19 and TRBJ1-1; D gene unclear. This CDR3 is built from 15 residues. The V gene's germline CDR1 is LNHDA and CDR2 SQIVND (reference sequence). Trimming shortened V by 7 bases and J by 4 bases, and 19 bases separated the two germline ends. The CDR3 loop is CASTLSGDGSTEAFF. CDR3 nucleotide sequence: TGTGCCAGTACCCTATCGGGCGATGGGTCCACTGAAGCTTTCTTT.

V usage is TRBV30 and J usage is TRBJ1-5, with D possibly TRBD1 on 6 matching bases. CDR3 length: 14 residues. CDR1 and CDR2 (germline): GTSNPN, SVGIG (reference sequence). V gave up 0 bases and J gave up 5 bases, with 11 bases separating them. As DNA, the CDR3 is TGTGCCTGGAGTGTAGGGGGGGACTATCAGCCCCAGCATTTT. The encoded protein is CAWSVGGDYQPQHF. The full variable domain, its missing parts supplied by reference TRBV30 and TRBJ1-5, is SQTIHQWPATLVQPVGSPLSLECTVEGTSNPNLYWYRQAAGRGLQLLFYSVGIGQISSEVPQNLSASRPQDRQFILSSKKLLLSDSGFYLCAWSVGGDYQPQHFGDGTRLSIL.

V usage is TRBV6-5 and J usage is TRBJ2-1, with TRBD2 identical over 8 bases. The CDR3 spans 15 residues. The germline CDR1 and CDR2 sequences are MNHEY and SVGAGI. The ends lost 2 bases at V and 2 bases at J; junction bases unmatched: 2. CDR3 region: CASSYTGGAYNEQFF. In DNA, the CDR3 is TGTGCCAGCAGTTACACGGGAGGGGCCTACAATGAGCAGTTCTTC.